This entry concerns a single T cell receptor (beta chain). No antigen is known for it. Genomic DNA was employed as the template in profiling TCR beta VDJ and CDR3. TCRdb used MiXCR to reprocess the reads, holding one entry per CDR3 protein. The sample lists more than 150,000 distinct CDR3 sequences; about half were seen once. This record comes from a study of CD8+CD57+ T cells in acquired aplastic anemia. Whole-study findings and limits: Fewer than 30 CD8+ CDR3 sequences were shared between patients and controls.

CDR3 length equals 14 residues. Germline CDR1 is KGHDR and CDR2 is SFDVKD. V gave up 3 bases and J gave up 6 bases, with 13 bases separating them. The rearrangement uses TRBV24-1 and TRBJ1-2, with a tentative D call TRBD1 (5 bases). The clonotype originates from a human donor in good health. The sequenced sample consisted of sorted CD4+, CD8+, or CD8+CD57+ T cells (not recorded which) from PBMCs. The CDR3 bases are TGTGCCACCAGTGATAGCGGGGGGAACGATGGCTACACCTTC. Translating gives CATSDSGGNDGYTF.